This TCR beta chain was identified during a study of T cell responses to AZD1222 COVID-19 vaccine (dated by TCRdb to the early 2020s). Turning to the overall study: AZD1222 recipients whose second dose came at about 4 weeks and those whose second dose came at about 12 weeks were combined into one group, since spike-specific TCR depth and breadth did not differ between the two schedules. Enrollment into the trials was organized by age into subgroups of 18-55, 56-69 and 70-plus years, and those subgroups contained about 150, 27 and 61 TCR-sequenced participants, respectively. A total of more than 230 trial participants underwent TCR sequencing, of whom 207 received two doses of AZD1222 and some 26 received two doses of the MenACWY control vaccine.

The CDR3 regions of human TCRbeta chains were analyzed by immunosequencing. Per the source publication's procedure: TCRs in the repertoires were compared against a reference library of SARS-CoV-2-specific TCRs that had been generated with the MIRA antigen-specificity platform. Breadth was defined as the fraction of unique TCRs that were SARS-CoV-2-associated, and depth was defined as the fraction of total T cells that were SARS-CoV-2-associated. Using the MIRA data, every spike-specific TCR was mapped to the spike region that the TCR reacted to and assigned to either a CD4 or a CD8 class. Log10-transformed breadth and depth values were compared by one-way ANOVA with Sidak's multiple comparisons tests. Drawn from immuneACCESS, this table holds only the in-frame rearrangements with V and J called that TCRdb kept. Clones are partly lost; checked studies trace under half to an unresolved V gene and leave the rest unexplained. The DNA was the basis for D and trimming; V, J and clone size are from that table. For this sample the table gives 150,000 or so clones, of which roughly nine tenths were detected only once. The top ten clonotypes cover 1.5% to 2% of the sample.

According to the study, the label for this sample's time point signals: baseline before first vaccination. Samples from vaccinated people were obtained from the UK trials COV001 and COV002, which included a single-blind randomized controlled phase 2/3 trial of AZD1222 (ChAdOx1 nCoV-19) in healthy adults. For TCRbeta chain sequencing, PBMC samples were collected from trial participants at day 0 and at day 28 after the second dose. Looking up the germline V gene yields CDR1 LGHNA and CDR2 YSLEER. Including cysteine and phenylalanine, the CDR3 has 14 amino acids. Only the CDR3 DNA is retained, 42 bases long and in frame from the first base. Trimming removed 2 bases from V and 1 base from J, leaving 8 bases between the germline ends. The investigation overall reported the following: In the small 56-69-year group, the increase in depth fell short of significance, most likely because of low power. Epitopes outside the regions mutated in the B.1.351 and B.1.1.7 variants were reportedly recognized by nearly half of the unique spike-specific TCRs. Conclusions about previously exposed vaccinees are limited, since just five or six AZD1222 recipients were seropositive for SARS-CoV-2 at baseline. Vaccine-associated CD4 TCRs spanned the whole spike protein, with dominant responses in regions 160-218 and 743-854. Because no day 14 peak-response samples were available, the repertoires could be characterized only after the peak T cell response. Participants were mostly white British and included more females than males, and it was suggested by the authors that clonal diversity may have been underestimated. Spike-specific TCR breadth and depth rose significantly after two AZD1222 doses compared with day 0 and with MenACWY recipients.

About this clone itself: This clone's antigen is unknown. No base quality values were provided; no much bigger clone lies one nucleotide off.

The sequence links TRBV4-3 to TRBJ1-1; no D gene can be assigned with confidence. The sequence derives from an adult in good health. Sequences were derived from peripheral blood, sampled on day 0 of AZD1222 vaccination. In nucleotide form, the sequence is TGCGCCAGCAGCCAAAAAACAAGGAACACTGAAGCTTTCTTT. Its product reads: CASSQKTRNTEAFF.